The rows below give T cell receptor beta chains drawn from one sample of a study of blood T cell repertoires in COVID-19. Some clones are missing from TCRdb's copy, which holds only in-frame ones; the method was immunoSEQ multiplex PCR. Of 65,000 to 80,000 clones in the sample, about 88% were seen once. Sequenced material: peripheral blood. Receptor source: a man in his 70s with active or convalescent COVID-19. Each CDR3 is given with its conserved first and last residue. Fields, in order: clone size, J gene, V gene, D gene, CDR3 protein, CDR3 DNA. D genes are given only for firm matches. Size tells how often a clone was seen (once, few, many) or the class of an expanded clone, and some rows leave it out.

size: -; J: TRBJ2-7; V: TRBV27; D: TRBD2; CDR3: CASRRGGRAVEQYF; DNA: TGTGCCAGCAGGAGGGGCGGGAGGGCCGTCGAGCAGTACTTC
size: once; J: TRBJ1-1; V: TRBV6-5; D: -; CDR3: CASSYLLQGTEAFF; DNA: TGTGCCAGCAGTTACTTATTACAGGGCACTGAAGCTTTCTTT
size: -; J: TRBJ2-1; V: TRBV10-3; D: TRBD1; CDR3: CAISESAGGKNEQFF; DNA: TGTGCCATCAGTGAGTCAGCAGGGGGCAAGAATGAGCAGTTCTTC
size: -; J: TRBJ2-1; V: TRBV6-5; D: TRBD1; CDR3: CASSYGTGGMGEQFF; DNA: TGTGCCAGCAGTTACGGGACAGGGGGTATGGGTGAGCAGTTCTTC
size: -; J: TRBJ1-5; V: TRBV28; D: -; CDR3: CASRRQGDNQPQHF; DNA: TGTGCCAGCAGGCGTCAGGGTGACAATCAGCCCCAGCATTTT
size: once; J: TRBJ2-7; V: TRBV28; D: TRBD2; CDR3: CGTSGMYEQYF; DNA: TGTGGGACTAGCGGGATGTACGAGCAGTACTTC
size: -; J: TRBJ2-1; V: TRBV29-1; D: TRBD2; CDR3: CSVCTSGVVGEQFF; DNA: TGCAGCGTTTGTACTAGCGGTGTTGTAGGGGAGCAGTTCTTC
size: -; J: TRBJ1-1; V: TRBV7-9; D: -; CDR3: CASSLGQNTEAFF; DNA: TGTGCCAGCAGCTTAGGTCAAAACACTGAAGCTTTCTTT
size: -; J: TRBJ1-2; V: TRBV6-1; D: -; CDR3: CASSEKRSGYTF; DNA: TGTGCCAGCAGTGAAAAACGTAGTGGCTACACCTTC
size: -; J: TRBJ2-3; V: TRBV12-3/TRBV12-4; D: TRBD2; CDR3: CASSPGGDTQYF; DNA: TGTGCCAGCAGTCCCGGGGGGGATACGCAGTATTTT
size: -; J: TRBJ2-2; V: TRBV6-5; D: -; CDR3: CASIGLVANTGELFF; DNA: TGTGCCAGCATAGGACTGGTAGCGAACACCGGGGAGCTGTTTTTT
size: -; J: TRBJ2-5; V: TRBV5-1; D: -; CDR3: CASYNQPGTQETQYF; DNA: TGCGCCAGCTACAACCAACCGGGGACTCAAGAGACCCAGTACTTC
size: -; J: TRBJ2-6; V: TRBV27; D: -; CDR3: CASLDSGANVLTF; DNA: TGTGCCAGTTTAGATTCTGGGGCCAACGTCCTGACTTTC
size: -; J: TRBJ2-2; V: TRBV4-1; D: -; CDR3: CASSQVRGTNTGELFF; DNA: TGCGCCAGCAGCCAAGTTAGGGGAACTAACACCGGGGAGCTGTTTTTT
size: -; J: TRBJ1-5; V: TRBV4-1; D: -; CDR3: CASSQAWTVRNQPQHF; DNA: TGCGCCAGCAGCCAAGCCTGGACTGTCCGCAATCAGCCCCAGCATTTT
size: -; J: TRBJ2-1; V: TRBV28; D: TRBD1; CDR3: CASSSTGGREQFF; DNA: TGTGCCAGCAGTTCGACAGGGGGACGAGAGCAGTTCTTC
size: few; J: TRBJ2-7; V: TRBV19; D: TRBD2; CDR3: CASSVLAGDEQYF; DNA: TGTGCCAGTAGCGTACTAGCGGGAGACGAGCAGTACTTC
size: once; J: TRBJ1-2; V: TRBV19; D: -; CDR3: CASLYLPDTQGSYGYTF; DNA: TGTGCCAGTTTATATCTGCCCGACACACAGGGAAGCTATGGCTACACCTTC
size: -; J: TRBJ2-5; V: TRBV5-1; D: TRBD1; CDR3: CASSSSGTGRDETQYF; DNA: TGCGCCAGCAGCTCCTCCGGGACAGGGAGGGATGAGACCCAGTACTTC
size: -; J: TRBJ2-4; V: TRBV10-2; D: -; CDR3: CASSERAGWAKNIQYF; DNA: TGCGCCAGCAGTGAGAGGGCAGGGTGGGCCAAAAACATTCAGTACTTC
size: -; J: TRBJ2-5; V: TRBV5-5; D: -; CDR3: CASSLRGLETQYF; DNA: TGTGCCAGCAGCTTGAGGGGCCTAGAGACCCAGTACTTC
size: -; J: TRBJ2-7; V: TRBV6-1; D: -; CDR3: CASSELPILYEQYF; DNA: TGTGCCAGCAGTGAACTACCCATCCTATACGAGCAGTACTTC
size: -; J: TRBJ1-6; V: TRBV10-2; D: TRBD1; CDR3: CASRLDRGGSPLHF; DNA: TGCGCCAGCAGACTAGACAGGGGAGGTTCACCCCTCCACTTT
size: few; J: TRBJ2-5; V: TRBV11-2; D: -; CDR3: CASSLWPRETQYF; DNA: TGTGCCAGCAGCTTATGGCCGAGGGAGACCCAGTACTTC
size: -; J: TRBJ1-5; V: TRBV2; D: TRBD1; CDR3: CASMMGQGNQPQHF; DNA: TGTGCCAGCATGATGGGACAGGGGAATCAGCCCCAGCATTTT
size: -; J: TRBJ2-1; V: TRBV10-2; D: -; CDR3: CASRAGTTEQFF; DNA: TGCGCCAGCAGGGCCGGGACAACTGAGCAGTTCTTC
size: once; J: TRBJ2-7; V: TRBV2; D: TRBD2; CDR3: CASSDLGVLAEKHNEYEQYF; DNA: TGTGCCAGCAGTGACCTCGGTGTACTAGCGGAGAAGCATAATGAATACGAGCAGTACTTC
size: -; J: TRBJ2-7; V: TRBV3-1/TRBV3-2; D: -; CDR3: CASRHSDSSYEQYF; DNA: TGTGCCAGCAGGCACTCGGACAGTTCCTACGAGCAGTACTTC
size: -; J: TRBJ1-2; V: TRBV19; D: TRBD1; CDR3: CASSIDGQGNYGYTF; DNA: TGTGCCAGTAGTATAGATGGACAGGGAAACTATGGCTACACCTTC
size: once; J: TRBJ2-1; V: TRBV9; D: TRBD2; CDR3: CASSSGTRTWDEQFF; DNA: TGTGCCAGCAGCTCCGGGACTAGGACTTGGGATGAGCAGTTCTTC
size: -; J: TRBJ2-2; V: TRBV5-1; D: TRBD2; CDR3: CASSLWSGGPDTGELFF; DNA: TGCGCCAGCAGCTTGTGGTCGGGGGGGCCGGACACCGGGGAGCTGTTTTTT
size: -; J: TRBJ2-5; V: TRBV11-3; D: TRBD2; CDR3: CASSLGGGQETQYF; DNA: TGTGCCAGCAGCTTAGGGGGGGGTCAAGAGACCCAGTACTTC
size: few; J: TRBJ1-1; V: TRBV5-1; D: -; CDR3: CASSVSWNTEAFF; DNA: TGCGCCAGCAGCGTATCCTGGAACACTGAAGCTTTCTTT
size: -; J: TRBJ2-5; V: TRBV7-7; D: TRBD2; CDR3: CASSTGLAGETQYF; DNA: TGTGCCAGCAGCACCGGACTAGCCGGTGAGACCCAGTACTTC
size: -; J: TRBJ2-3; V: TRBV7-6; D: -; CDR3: CASSLGRWDTQYF; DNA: TGTGCCAGCAGCCTGGGGCGATGGGATACGCAGTATTTT
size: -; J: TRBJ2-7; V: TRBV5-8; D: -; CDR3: CASSYRGSSYEQYF; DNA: TGTGCCAGCAGCTATAGGGGGAGCTCCTACGAGCAGTACTTC
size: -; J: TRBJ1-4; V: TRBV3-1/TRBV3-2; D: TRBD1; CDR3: CASSLRTGNEKLFF; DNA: TGTGCCAGCAGCCTTCGGACAGGGAATGAAAAACTGTTTTTT
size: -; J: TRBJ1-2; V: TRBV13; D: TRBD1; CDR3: CASSITDRAILGYTF; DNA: TGTGCCAGCAGCATAACGGACAGGGCGATCCTTGGCTACACCTTC
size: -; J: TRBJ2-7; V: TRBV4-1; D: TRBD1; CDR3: CASSQGAGGEQYF; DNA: TGCGCCAGCAGCCAAGGGGCAGGGGGCGAGCAGTACTTC
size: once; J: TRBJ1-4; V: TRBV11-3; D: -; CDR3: CASSETGKPEKLFF; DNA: TGTGCCAGCAGCGAAACAGGGAAACCTGAAAAACTGTTTTTT
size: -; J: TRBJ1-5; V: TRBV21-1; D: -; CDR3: CASSARRGTGESNQPQHF; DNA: TGTGCCAGCAGCGCCCGGAGGGGGACAGGGGAGAGCAATCAGCCCCAGCATTTT
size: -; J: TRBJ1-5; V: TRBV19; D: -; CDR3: CASSKRTINQPQHF; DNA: TGTGCCAGTAGTAAAAGGACTATCAATCAGCCCCAGCATTTT
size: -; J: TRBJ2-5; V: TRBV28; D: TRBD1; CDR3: CASSLSHRGRETQYF; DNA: TGTGCCAGCAGTTTATCCCACAGGGGGCGGGAGACCCAGTACTTC
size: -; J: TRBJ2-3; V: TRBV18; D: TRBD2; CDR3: CASSPLAGGPPTDTQYF; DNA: TGTGCCAGCTCACCGCTAGCGGGAGGGCCTCCCACAGATACGCAGTATTTT
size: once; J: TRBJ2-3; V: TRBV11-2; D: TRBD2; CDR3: CASSLRAGGTDTQYF; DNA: TGTGCCAGCAGCCTCCGAGCGGGAGGCACAGATACGCAGTATTTT
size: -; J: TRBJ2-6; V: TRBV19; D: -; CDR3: CASSLQASGANVLTF; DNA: TGTGCCAGTAGTCTACAGGCTTCTGGGGCCAACGTCCTGACTTTC
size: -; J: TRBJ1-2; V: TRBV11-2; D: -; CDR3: CASSFSYGYTF; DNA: TGTGCCAGCAGCTTCAGCTATGGCTACACCTTC
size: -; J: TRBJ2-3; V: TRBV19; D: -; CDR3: CASSIVGGRLSTDTQYF; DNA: TGTGCCAGTAGTATAGTAGGGGGACGTCTTAGCACAGATACGCAGTATTTT
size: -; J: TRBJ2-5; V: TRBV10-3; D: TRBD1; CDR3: CAISFTGEIQETQYF; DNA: TGTGCCATCAGTTTCACAGGGGAAATACAAGAGACCCAGTACTTC
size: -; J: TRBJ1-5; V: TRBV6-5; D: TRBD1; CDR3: CASSYSGTGVTQPQHF; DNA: TGTGCCAGCAGTTACTCCGGGACAGGGGTAACTCAGCCCCAGCATTTT
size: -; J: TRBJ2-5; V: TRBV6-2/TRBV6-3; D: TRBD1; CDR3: CASSYLDRGETQYF; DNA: TGTGCCAGCAGTTATTTGGACAGGGGTGAGACCCAGTACTTC
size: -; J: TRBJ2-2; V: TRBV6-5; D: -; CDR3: CASSPDINTGELFF; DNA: TGTGCCAGCAGTCCGGACATAAACACCGGGGAGCTGTTTTTT
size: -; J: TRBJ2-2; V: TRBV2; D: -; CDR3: CASSGQGNTGELFF; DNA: TGTGCCAGCAGTGGTCAGGGGAACACCGGGGAGCTGTTTTTT
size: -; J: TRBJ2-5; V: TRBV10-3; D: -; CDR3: CAISEGRRGLGETQYF; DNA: TGTGCCATCAGTGAGGGGCGGAGGGGGCTTGGAGAGACCCAGTACTTC